This T cell receptor (beta chain) came from a study of blood T cell repertoires in COVID-19 (dated by TCRdb to the early 2020s). About the full investigation: Collaborator samples came from the United States, Italy and Spain and covered acute and convalescent phases of COVID-19. The prospective study material was composed of cDNA or gDNA derived from T cells, B-cell-depleted T cells, or PBMCs. Where HLA class I and class II types were available, the types were taken from metadata supplied by the sample provider, not from assay-based typing. The samples were drawn from the first 160 participants of the ongoing ImmuneRACE study and from more than 1,000 subjects provided by 6 global collaborators. Subjects who had been exposed to COVID-19, were actively infected with it, or had recovered from it provided the deeply sampled blood TCRbeta repertoires that made up the dataset. The repertoires were released in a freely available public database intended as a resource for research on the immune response to SARS-CoV-2. The sample metadata nearly always contained a de-identified subject ID, COVID-19 status, age in years and sex. The research as a whole found: How much clinical and demographic metadata was included differed by source and by participant, and the metadata was provided uncurated.

About this clone: Its antigen remains undetermined. No base-level quality is on record; no much larger clone is a single base apart.

TCRbeta CDR3 regions were amplified from genomic DNA by means of the immunoSEQ Assay, a bias-controlled multiplex PCR. The source study handled its data this way. The number of nucleated cells in each sample was estimated from the amplification of reference gene primers within the assay. To quantify the absolute abundance of each unique TCRbeta CDR3 rearrangement, sequence reads were collapsed and filtered. Productive Simpson clonality was computed per sample as the square root of Simpson's diversity index over productive rearrangements. TCRdb took over this immuneACCESS table, retaining in-frame rearrangements with V and J assigned. Such tables are incomplete; in checked studies, under half of the missing clones stem from an unresolved V gene, and the remainder is unexplained. That table furnishes V, J and clone size, whereas the DNA furnished D and trimming. This sample comprises about 280,000 clones, less than 90% of them detected only once. The top ten hold around 13% of the sample.

From its cysteine to its phenylalanine, the CDR3 spans 15 amino acids. Just the 45-base CDR3 DNA is kept, in frame starting at base 1. The germline V gene specifies SGHAT as CDR1 and FQNNGV as CDR2. The V end loses 1 base and the J end loses 5 bases, and a stretch of 15 bases separates them. One collaborating source in Seattle enrolled patients during active infection and followed them longitudinally through the course of disease. Whole blood was collected in K2EDTA tubes by collaborating institutions according to the institutions' own protocols. Collaborator samples were shipped for TCRbeta analysis as frozen whole blood, isolated PBMCs, or DNA extracted from either sample type.

The chain couples TRBV11-2 to TRBJ2-7; the D gene lacks a confident call. Sequenced sample: peripheral blood. This receptor was identified in a woman in her 70s with COVID-19, enrolled during active disease. The CDR3 here reads CASSLGGEPIDEQYF. In nucleotides, the sequence is TGTGCCAGCAGCTTAGGCGGTGAACCCATAGACGAGCAGTACTTC.